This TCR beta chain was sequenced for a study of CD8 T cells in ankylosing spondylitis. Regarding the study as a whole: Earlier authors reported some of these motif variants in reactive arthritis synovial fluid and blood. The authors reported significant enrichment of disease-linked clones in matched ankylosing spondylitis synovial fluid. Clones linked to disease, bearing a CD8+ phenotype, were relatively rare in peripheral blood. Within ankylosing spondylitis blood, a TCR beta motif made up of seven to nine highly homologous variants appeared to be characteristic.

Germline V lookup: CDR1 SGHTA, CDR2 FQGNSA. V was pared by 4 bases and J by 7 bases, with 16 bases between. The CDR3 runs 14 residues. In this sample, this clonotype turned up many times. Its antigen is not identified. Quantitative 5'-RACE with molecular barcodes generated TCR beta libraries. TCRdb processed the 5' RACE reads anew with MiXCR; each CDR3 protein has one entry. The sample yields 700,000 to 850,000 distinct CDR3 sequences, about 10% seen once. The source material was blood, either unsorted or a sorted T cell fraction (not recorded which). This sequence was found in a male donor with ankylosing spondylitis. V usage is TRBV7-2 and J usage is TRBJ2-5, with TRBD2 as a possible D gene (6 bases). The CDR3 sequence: CASSSWRGEGTQYF. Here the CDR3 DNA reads TGTGCCAGCAGCTCGTGGCGCGGGGAAGGGACCCAGTACTTC.